The entry below gives a single TCR beta chain sequence along with its context. This entry belongs to a study of T cell changes during pregnancy in multiple sclerosis. Data came from immunoSEQ multiplex PCR; TCRdb stores just in-frame clones and leaves some out. The sample has 55,000 or so clones, around 89% seen once. Per germline, CDR1 MNHEY and CDR2 SMNVEV (reference sequence). The CDR3 is 15 residues long. V lost 0 bases to trimming and J lost 0 bases, with 9 bases between them. The rearrangement uses TRBV27 and TRBJ2-7, with TRBD1 as a possible D gene (5 bases). The sequence came from a female donor with multiple sclerosis, enrolled in a pregnancy study. Material: CD4+ T cells from peripheral blood mononuclear cells, obtained in the first trimester of pregnancy. The CDR3 loop reads CASSLSRQTSYEQYF. In DNA form, the CDR3 reads TGTGCCAGCAGTTTATCGAGACAGACCTCCTACGAGCAGTACTTC.